This TCR beta chain was sequenced during a study of neurological immune-mediated disorders. The study's findings and limits: Private repertoires in all groups were suggested by the absence of shared CDR3 amino acid sequences among expanded clones across subjects. Expansion of TCR clones was greatest in HTLV-1-associated myelopathy and smallest in multiple sclerosis, where it fell below that of healthy controls.

This clonotype was seen only a few times. The antigen is undetermined. Each TCR transcript was tagged with a 10-nucleotide random UMI during 5'RACE. TCRdb called the 5' RACE reads again in MiXCR, with one record for every CDR3 protein. This sample has approximately 85,000 distinct CDR3 sequences, with roughly 4.3% found just once. Regarding time point: longitudinal time-point 3. Preparation of the unsorted libraries drew on 2 million PBMCs stored at -80 C. The length of the CDR3 is 13 residues. The trim removed 1 base at V and 5 bases at J, leaving 1 base unmatched. Germline V gives CDR1 DFQATT, CDR2 SNEGSKA (reference sequence).

The sequence derives from a woman in her sixties or seventies with multiple sclerosis. J is TRBJ2-5 and V is TRBV20-1; 10 positions agree with TRBD2. Sequenced: PBMCs. As DNA, the CDR3 is TGCAGTGCTAGAGTAGCGGGGGGTGAGACCCAGTACTTC. Amino acid sequence: CSARVAGGETQYF.